This T cell receptor (beta chain) originates from a study of T cell responses to AZD1222 COVID-19 vaccine. The repertoire was sequenced with immunoSEQ multiplex PCR; TCRdb's copy has only in-frame clones and lacks some. The sample has 100,000 to 120,000 clones; about 87% are singletons. Germline V gene data show CDR1 as KGHSH and CDR2 as LQKENI. V lost 3 bases and J 1 base, leaving 8 bases between the germline ends. The CDR3 loop spans 14 amino acids. The gene calls are TRBV18 and TRBJ2-3, with D perhaps TRBD2 (5 bases). The specimen was peripheral blood, collected on day 0 of AZD1222 vaccination. The TCR comes from an adult in good health. CDR3 region: CASSPVLGTDTQYF. CDR3 in DNA: TGTGCCAGCTCACCTGTACTAGGCACAGATACGCAGTATTTT.